These 5 T cell receptor beta chains came from one sample sequenced in a study of blood T cell repertoires in COVID-19. Assay used: immunoSEQ multiplex PCR; TCRdb lists only in-frame clones, some missing. Among about 170,000 clones, over 80% were seen once, and the ten largest hold approximately 8.1%. The sample comprised peripheral blood. The receptors derive from an elderly woman with COVID-19, enrolled during active disease.

V and J are TRBV4-2 and TRBJ1-6; 7 nucleotides match TRBD1. The V segment lost 0 bases and the J segment 7 bases; nucleotides outside the gene matches: 12. There are 18 residues in the CDR3. The V gene's germline CDR1 is LGHNA and CDR2 YNFKEQ. CDR3 DNA: TGTGCCAGCAGCCAAGATGGACAGGCAAGCTGGGGGAATTCACCCCTCCACTTT. Protein: CASSQDGQASWGNSPLHF.

The V and J genes are TRBV4-2 and TRBJ1-1; possible D gene TRBD1, 5 bases. The CDR3 sequence is 15 residues long. The V and J ends lost 5 bases and 1 base respectively, with 14 bases between them. Germline V gene lookup returns CDR1 LGHNA and CDR2 YNFKEQ. CDR3 residues: CASSKRGHPNTEAFF. The CDR3 coding sequence is TGTGCCAGCAGCAAAAGGGGCCACCCGAACACTGAAGCTTTCTTT.

This chain's CDR3 is CAKGAGEGQPQHF. The CDR3 DNA reads as TGCGCCAAAGGGGCCGGGGAGGGACAGCCCCAGCATTTT. The J gene is TRBJ1-5, the V gene TRBV10-1; maybe TRBD1 (5 bases). Germline lookup yields CDR1 WNHNN and CDR2 SYGVQD (reference sequence). Trimming took 10 bases from V and 7 from J, leaving 17 bases between them. The CDR3 sequence is 13 residues long.

In this sample, this clone turned up once. V gene TRBV6-2 or TRBV6-3 combines with J gene TRBJ1-6; D might be TRBD1 (5 bases). Germline-derived CDR1 and CDR2 are MNHEY and SVGEGT. CDR3 length equals 18 residues. The germline V and J ends were trimmed by 5 bases and 8 bases, with 25 bases remaining between them. The CDR3 loop reads CASSPPNVGSGGYSPLHF. The CDR3 DNA is TGTGCCAGCAGTCCCCCCAATGTGGGTTCCGGGGGATATTCACCCCTCCACTTT.

This chain joins TRBV6-5 and TRBJ2-2, with D perhaps matching TRBD1 (5 bases). Germline loops: CDR1 MNHEY, CDR2 SVGAGI. Trimming cost V 7 bases and J 4 bases, with 13 bases left between them. The CDR3 runs 14 residues. CDR3 sequence: CASTEEGVTGELFF. The CDR3 coding sequence is TGTGCCAGCACCGAGGAAGGGGTCACCGGGGAGCTGTTTTTT.